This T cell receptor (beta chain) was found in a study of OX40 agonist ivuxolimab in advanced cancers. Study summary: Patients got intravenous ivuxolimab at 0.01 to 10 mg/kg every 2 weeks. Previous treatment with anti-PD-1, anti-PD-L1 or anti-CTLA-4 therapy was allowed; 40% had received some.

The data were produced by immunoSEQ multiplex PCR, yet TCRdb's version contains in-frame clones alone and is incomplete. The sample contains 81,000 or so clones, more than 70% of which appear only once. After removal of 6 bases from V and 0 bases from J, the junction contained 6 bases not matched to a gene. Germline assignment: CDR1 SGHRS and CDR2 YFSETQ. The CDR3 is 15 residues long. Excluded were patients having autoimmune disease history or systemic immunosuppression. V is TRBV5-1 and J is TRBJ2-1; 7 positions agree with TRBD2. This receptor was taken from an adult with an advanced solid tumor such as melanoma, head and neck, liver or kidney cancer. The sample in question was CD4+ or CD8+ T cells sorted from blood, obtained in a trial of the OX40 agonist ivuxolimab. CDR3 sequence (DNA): TGCGCCAGCAACCCCGGGGGGAGCTCCTACAATGAGCAGTTCTTC. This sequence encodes CASNPGGSSYNEQFF. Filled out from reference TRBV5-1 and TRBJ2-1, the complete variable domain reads KAGVTQTPRYLIKTRGQQVTLSCSPISGHRSVSWYQQTPGQGLQFLFEYFSETQRNKGNFPGRFSGRQFSNSRSEMNVSTLELGDSALYLCASNPGGSSYNEQFFGPGTRLTVL.